This T cell receptor beta chain was sequenced during a study of T-cell reconstitution after alpha-beta-depleted transplantation in children. Whole-study results and caveats: At one year after transplant, newly produced T cells mostly accounted for T-cell counts and diversity. Recipient T cells and thymic progenitors that survived were the source of the high TCRbeta diversity seen at day 60 in some patients. After transplant, at about two months, alpha-beta T cells were reportedly derived from several hundred expanded graft clones.

CDR3 length: 20 amino acids. V lost 7 bases to trimming and J lost 3 bases; unmatched junction nucleotides: 22. Germline V lookup: CDR1 MDHEN, CDR2 SYDVKM. This clonotype came up a few times. What it binds is unknown. Preparation of the TCRbeta library involved a method that used unique molecular identifiers. TCRdb reprocessed the PCR reads with MiXCR, giving one entry per CDR3 protein. Of approximately 85,000 distinct CDR3 sequences listed, 13% to 15% are singletons. This chain uses TRBV28 with TRBJ2-7; the match to TRBD2 covers 12 bases. The receptor was isolated from a male patient aged 2-15 years who had a stem cell transplant for acute lymphoblastic leukemia, so the T cells may come from the graft donor. Sequenced material: PBMCs, mostly from graft donor cells, taken 180 days after TCRalphabeta/CD19-depleted stem cell transplant. The CDR3 reads CASNVPGQGGLAGPYYEQYF. In DNA, the CDR3 is TGTGCCAGCAACGTCCCAGGACAGGGAGGACTAGCGGGGCCATACTACGAGCAGTACTTC.